This record covers a single TCR beta chain. The sampling schedule covered blood at baseline, cycle 4 day 1, and cycle 7 day 1. The sample comes from a study of OX40 agonist ivuxolimab in advanced cancers. For the study at large: The diagnoses of dose-escalation patients were hepatocellular carcinoma, melanoma, renal cell or head and neck cancer. Treatment received earlier with anti-PD-1, anti-PD-L1 or anti-CTLA-4 agents was allowed, and more than 30% had some.

Here immunoSEQ multiplex PCR was the method, and the copy in TCRdb shows in-frame clones only, minus some. Altogether roughly 100,000 clones are present, roughly 95% being singletons, with the ten largest covering about 2.1%. There are 14 residues in the CDR3. CDR1 and CDR2 from the germline V gene are SGDLS and YYNGEE. V trimming: 3 bases; J trimming: 8 bases; junction bases outside the gene matches: 8. The chain has TRBV9 and TRBJ1-3, with TRBD1 matching 7 bases. The material was CD4+ or CD8+ T cells sorted from blood, obtained in a trial of the OX40 agonist ivuxolimab. The sequence was obtained from an adult with an advanced solid tumor such as melanoma, head and neck, liver or kidney cancer. The DNA for the CDR3 is TGTGCCAGCAGCGACACAGGGGAATCGTACACCATATATTTT. Translating gives CASSDTGESYTIYF. Variable domain in full (rest from reference TRBV9 and TRBJ1-3): DSGVTQTPKHLITATGQRVTLRCSPRSGDLSVYWYQQSLDQGLQFLIQYYNGEERAKGNILERFSAQQFPDLHSELNLSSLELGDSALYFCASSDTGESYTIYFGEGSWLTVV.